This entry lists 19 T cell receptor beta chains sequenced from one sample in a study of T cell repertoires in cytomegalovirus infection (dated by TCRdb to the late 2010s). TCRdb lists the instrument as Illumina HiSeq 1500. In TCRdb, the public reads were trimmed at Q25 with fastp and aligned with MiXCR, with productive beta chains retained. Rows are unified per CDR3 protein, each entry keeping the most common DNA and genes. This sample is represented by approximately 700,000 distinct CDR3 sequences; 35% to 45% of them were singletons. 2.8% of the sample is held by the ten biggest clonotypes. Sequencing was carried out using PBMCs. Receptors were obtained from a human donor in good health (CMV status not recorded). Some clones in this sample may be carry-over from other donors' samples.

This clonotype came up once. This chain joins TRBV19 and TRBJ2-1; D gene ambiguous. V lost 1 base and J lost 9, with 19 bases in between. The CDR3 runs to 16 residues. CDR1 and CDR2 (germline): LNHDA, SQIVND (reference sequence). The CDR3 reads CASSIVSDSNGPEQFF. Written as DNA, the CDR3 is TGTGCCAGTAGTATAGTTTCTGATTCAAACGGGCCTGAGCAGTTCTTC.

This chain uses TRBV6-2 or TRBV6-3 with TRBJ1-6; a possible D gene is TRBD1 (5 bases). Between the trimmed V and J ends, which lost 2 bases and 9 bases, there was a span of 5 bases. CDR1 and CDR2 (germline): MNHEY, SVGEGT. The CDR3 has 12 residues. CDR3 protein: CASSYGASPLHF. CDR3 coding DNA: TGTGCCAGCAGTTACGGGGCTTCACCCCTCCACTTT.

This chain joins TRBV20-1 and TRBJ1-2; no firm D call. Trimming removed 5 bases from V and 6 bases from J, with 13 bases in between. Germline CDR1 DFQATT, CDR2 SNEGSKA (reference sequence). CDR3 length: 12 residues. DNA for the CDR3: TGCAGTGCTGGGAGACTGTCCAATGGCTACACCTTC. Its protein is CSAGRLSNGYTF.

This clonotype was found a few times. J is TRBJ1-5 and V is TRBV4-2; perhaps TRBD1 as D (5 bases). The length of the CDR3 is 18 residues. Germline V gene sequence: CDR1 LGHNA, CDR2 YNFKEQ. V lost 4 bases and J 4 bases, leaving 23 bases between the germline ends. The CDR3 bases are TGTGCCAGCAGCCCCCCCGGGACGCCAGCCTTGGGGAATCAGCCCCAGCATTTT. Its protein product is CASSPPGTPALGNQPQHF.

This clonotype was seen more than once but under ten times. The chain recombines TRBV28 with TRBJ2-3; D is uncertain. CDR3 size: 11 residues. Germline V gene lookup returns CDR1 MDHEN and CDR2 SYDVKM. V lost 1 base and J lost 10, with 6 bases in between. This CDR3 is CASSLSLAQYF. CDR3 DNA: TGTGCCAGCAGTTTATCCCTTGCGCAGTATTTT.

This clonotype has just a few counts. The DNA for the CDR3 is TGTGCCAGCAGCTTAGCGAGGGGGCCCAGGAACACTGAAGCTTTCTTT. Translating it yields CASSLARGPRNTEAFF. The V call is TRBV7-2, the J call TRBJ1-1; TRBD1 matches 7 bases. There are 16 residues in the CDR3. V shed 0 bases and J 1 base; nucleotides not matched to a gene: 5. Per germline, CDR1 SGHTA and CDR2 FQGNSA.

This clonotype was picked up a small number of times. DNA for the CDR3: TGTGCCAGCGGTCAGGGGGACCTTCAAGGCAATCAGCCCCAGCATTTT. Translating gives CASGQGDLQGNQPQHF. The chain uses TRBV28 and TRBJ1-5; 7 bases line up with TRBD1. The CDR3 spans 16 residues. CDR1 MDHEN and CDR2 SYDVKM come from the germline V gene. After removal of 8 bases from V and 2 bases from J, the junction contained 12 bases not matched to a gene.

V and J are TRBV6-6 and TRBJ1-1, with 8 bases fitting TRBD1. Per the germline V gene, CDR1 is MNHNY and CDR2 is SVGAGI (reference sequence). CDR3 length equals 14 residues. After removal of 7 bases from V and 6 bases from J, the junction contained 10 bases not matched to a gene. The chain's CDR3 is CASTPGRDRSEAFF. CDR3 bases: TGTGCCAGCACCCCAGGCCGGGACAGGTCTGAAGCTTTCTTT.

The CDR3 loop reads CASSAMGGGAKNIQYF. The CDR3, as DNA: TGTGCCAGCAGCGCTATGGGGGGGGGGGCCAAAAACATTCAGTACTTC. The chain joins TRBV11-2 to TRBJ2-4, with TRBD2 matching over 7 bases. After removal of 5 bases from V and 1 base from J, the junction contained 8 bases not matched to a gene. Germline V gene lookup returns CDR1 SGHAT and CDR2 FQNNGV. The CDR3 runs 16 residues.

The rearrangement joins TRBV7-8 to TRBJ1-1; TRBD1 matches at 9 bases. CDR1 and CDR2 from the germline V gene are SGHVS and FQNEAQ. With V trimmed by 4 bases and J by 6 bases, 9 bases remained unmatched. The CDR3 consists of 15 residues. The CDR3 loop is CASSSEYRGLPEAFF. DNA of the CDR3: TGTGCCAGCAGCTCCGAATACAGGGGGCTTCCTGAAGCTTTCTTT.

The chain recombines TRBV5-1 with TRBJ1-1; a weak D match, TRBD1 (5 bases). This CDR3 has 14 residues. V was cut by 3 bases and J by 11 bases, with 20 bases left in between. Germline loops: CDR1 SGHRS, CDR2 YFSETQ. The CDR3 protein is CASSSLPLSYRAFF. CDR3 bases: TGCGCCAGCAGCTCCTTACCCTTATCCTACAGGGCTTTCTTT.

This clonotype was recorded many times. CDR3 loop: CASSEEVATGELFF. As DNA, the CDR3 is TGTGCCAGCAGTGAAGAGGTGGCAACCGGGGAGCTGTTTTTT. The chain recombines TRBV6-1 with TRBJ2-2; D uncertain. Germline V gene data show CDR1 as MNHNS and CDR2 as SASEGT. CDR3 length: 14 amino acids. V lost 1 base and J lost 5, with 8 bases in between.

This sequence joins TRBV12-3 or TRBV12-4 and TRBJ1-3, with D unclear. This CDR3 comprises 17 residues. V was shortened by 6 bases and J by 2 bases, with 20 bases between the two germline ends. The CDR3: CASRLRGSTFAGNTIYF. The DNA for the CDR3 is TGTGCCAGCAGACTCCGCGGGTCGACCTTTGCTGGAAACACCATATATTTT.

As to this clonotype: The missing conserved phenylalanine or tryptophan at the end of this CDR3 makes a read error likely. The chain joins TRBV6-1 to TRBJ2-7, with D possibly TRBD1 on 6 matching bases. The CDR3 length is 14 residues. V lost 7 bases and J 0 bases, leaving 13 bases between the germline ends. Per the germline V gene, CDR1 is MNHNS and CDR2 is SASEGT. CDR3 loop: CASISRDNSYEQYL. Written as DNA, the CDR3 is TGTGCCAGCATTAGTAGGGACAACTCCTACGAGCAGTACTTA.

There are many counts of this clonotype. The chain links TRBV12-3 or TRBV12-4 to TRBJ2-1, with TRBD2 matching over 10 bases. Losses at the gene ends were 5 bases for V and 14 bases for J; bases not matched to a gene: 9. This CDR3 has 13 residues. The CDR3 region is CASSPGLASVKFF. The CDR3 nucleotides are TGTGCCAGCAGTCCGGGACTAGCGTCTGTGAAGTTCTTC.

This chain links TRBV7-9 with TRBJ2-2, with 11 bases aligning to TRBD2. Germline values: CDR1 SEHNR, CDR2 FQNEAQ (reference sequence). The ends lost 8 bases at V and 5 bases at J; junction bases unmatched: 13. The CDR3 has 17 amino acids. CDR3 nucleotide sequence: TGTGCCAGCCTAAGGAGGACTAGCGGGTTTCCTACCGGGGAGCTGTTTTTT. Encoded protein: CASLRRTSGFPTGELFF.

V is TRBV12-3 or TRBV12-4 and J is TRBJ2-1, with 9 bases fitting TRBD1. This CDR3 region has 17 residues. V shed 6 bases and J 7 bases; nucleotides not matched to a gene: 16. The CDR3 reads CASRPTLRDRVLNEQFF. CDR3 in DNA: TGTGCCAGCAGACCCACACTCCGGGACAGGGTCCTGAATGAGCAGTTCTTC.

This chain connects TRBV20-1 to TRBJ1-5; D is ambiguous. The CDR3 has 17 amino acids. CDR1 and CDR2 from the germline V gene are DFQATT and SNEGSKA (reference sequence). V was clipped by 6 bases and J by 0 bases, with 21 bases between them. CDR3 loop: CSASWSIRAYSNQPQHF. In DNA form, the CDR3 reads TGCAGTGCCAGTTGGAGCATCCGGGCGTATAGCAATCAGCCCCAGCATTTT.

This clonotype turned up a few times. CDR3 sequence reads: CASSLDDRATHF. The CDR3 DNA reads TGTGCCAGCAGTCTCGACGACAGGGCCACGCATTTT. The chain recombines TRBV28 with TRBJ1-5; 7 nucleotides match TRBD1. CDR1 and CDR2 from the germline V gene are MDHEN and SYDVKM. V was clipped by 5 bases and J by 15 bases; unmatched bases: 10. CDR3 length equals 12 residues.